This is a list of T cell receptor beta chains from one sample in a study of blood T cell repertoires in COVID-19. Measured with immunoSEQ multiplex PCR; TCRdb has only the in-frame clones, and not every one. The sample has 120,000 to 150,000 clones; 80% are singletons. Material: peripheral blood. The receptors originated from a man aged 60-69 years with active or convalescent COVID-19. CDR3s include the opening cysteine and the closing phenylalanine or tryptophan. D genes are given only for firm matches. Clone size, where shown, is once, few, many, or a class for clones that have expanded.

abundance	d_gene	v_gene	j_gene	CDR3aa
.	.	TRBV15	TRBJ2-3	CATSRDYHRVTDTQYF
.	.	TRBV5-1	TRBJ2-5	CASSFGGEEETQYF
.	.	TRBV7-8	TRBJ2-2	CASSLGRWDTGELFF
once	TRBD1	TRBV28	TRBJ1-1	CASSADREGTEAFF
.	.	TRBV11-1	TRBJ2-5	CASSLGVGPKMTQYF
.	.	TRBV19	TRBJ2-1	CASSIFQASGDEQFF
.	TRBD1	TRBV9	TRBJ2-7	CASGDREYEQYF
.	TRBD2	TRBV3-1/TRBV3-2	TRBJ2-5	CASSPNSGRAEETQYF
.	TRBD2	TRBV19	TRBJ2-7	CASQLAGVPEQYF
.	.	TRBV4-3	TRBJ1-5	CASSQEHVARQPQHF
.	.	TRBV11-1	TRBJ1-4	CASSPRGISNEKLFF
.	.	TRBV6-2/TRBV6-3	TRBJ2-7	CASSLPGVAYEQYF
once	.	TRBV7-2	TRBJ1-3	CASSPRQSYSGNTIYF
.	.	TRBV28	TRBJ2-3	CARASEGATDTQYF
.	TRBD1	TRBV6-5	TRBJ1-4	CASGTGATNEKLFF
.	TRBD2	TRBV4-3	TRBJ2-1	CASSQEGVSGRAQFF
.	TRBD2	TRBV3-1/TRBV3-2	TRBJ2-7	CASSPHGSGVSYEQYF
.	.	TRBV28	TRBJ1-6	CASSLASIDSPLHF
.	.	TRBV9	TRBJ2-1	CASSPEGTLRNEQFF
.	.	TRBV5-4	TRBJ2-1	CASSLAFRGGYNEQFF
.	TRBD1	TRBV27	TRBJ2-7	CASSPSRQGAYEQYF
.	TRBD2	TRBV11-1	TRBJ2-5	CASSRLQGGETQYF
many	.	TRBV5-1	TRBJ1-1	CASSQMTGPSGTEAFF
.	TRBD2	TRBV9	TRBJ2-5	CASSVGGRVGETQYF
.	TRBD1	TRBV5-1	TRBJ2-1	CASSRRTGGAGNEQFF
.	.	TRBV6-5	TRBJ2-7	CASSPGNNYEQYF
few	TRBD1	TRBV28	TRBJ1-3	CASSSARTGGNTIYF
.	TRBD2	TRBV7-3	TRBJ2-3	CASSYIAGDTQYF
.	TRBD1	TRBV7-2	TRBJ1-5	CASSSSTGNQPQHF
.	TRBD1	TRBV6-5	TRBJ1-1	CASSRTGGNTEAFF
.	.	TRBV14	TRBJ2-1	CASSQGEFNEQFF
.	TRBD2	TRBV3-1/TRBV3-2	TRBJ2-3	CASSQVAGSSDTQYF
.	TRBD1	TRBV10-3	TRBJ2-1	CAISEGQGEGNEQFF
.	TRBD2	TRBV18	TRBJ2-7	CASSPGLAGAYEQYF
once	.	TRBV11-3	TRBJ2-5	CASSPPGGTQYF
once	TRBD2	TRBV27	TRBJ2-5	CASSLSGLGLGVTQYF
.	TRBD1	TRBV5-5	TRBJ1-2	CASSLGTETNYGYTF
.	TRBD2	TRBV27	TRBJ2-2	CASSLSLHLGGTMIPWELFF
.	.	TRBV3-1/TRBV3-2	TRBJ2-5	CASSPPWGGEETQYF
.	TRBD1	TRBV30	TRBJ1-4	CAWSKGQGATNEKLFF
.	TRBD1	TRBV10-1	TRBJ2-7	CASSESTCQDRDGYEQYF
.	.	TRBV9	TRBJ1-2	CASSVSGGYGYTF
.	.	TRBV9	TRBJ2-7	CASSVAGRGPDEQYF
.	.	TRBV7-2	TRBJ2-2	CASSPTGINTGELFF
.	.	TRBV19	TRBJ2-2	CASSIGGLNTGELFF